The 26 T cell receptor beta chains presented below share a single source sample, sequenced in a study of blood T cell repertoires in COVID-19. Assay: immunoSEQ multiplex PCR; the TCRdb copy retains only in-frame clones and omits some. The sample has 200,000 to 250,000 clones, 85% to 90% seen once. Specimen: peripheral blood. These receptors all come from a man aged 18 to 30 with active or convalescent COVID-19.

The J gene is TRBJ2-3, the V gene TRBV19; D not resolved. The V and J ends lost 1 base and 0 bases respectively, with 8 bases between them. The CDR3 has 15 amino acids. Germline CDR1 is LNHDA and CDR2 is SQIVND (reference sequence). CDR3 DNA sequence: TGTGCCAGTAGTATAGGTCCCTTTAGCACAGATACGCAGTATTTT. As protein: CASSIGPFSTDTQYF.

The CDR3 DNA is TGTGCCAGCAGCCCCCTGACTCGGATCGGCGGTGAAAAACTGTTTTTT. The encoded protein is CASSPLTRIGGEKLFF. V usage is TRBV6-6 and J usage is TRBJ1-4, with unresolved D. Trimming shortened V by 6 bases and J by 7 bases, and 21 bases separated the two germline ends. The CDR3 loop spans 16 amino acids. Germline V gives CDR1 MNHNY, CDR2 SVGAGI (reference sequence).

This chain joins TRBV24-1 and TRBJ1-5; 9 nucleotides agree with TRBD1. Germline CDR1 reads KGHDR; CDR2 reads SFDVKD. Trimming removed 5 bases from V and 6 bases from J; junction bases left unmatched: 7. The CDR3 loop spans 15 amino acids. The CDR3 nucleotides read TGTGCCACCAGTGCCCACGGACAGGGGAGTCAGCCCCAGCATTTT. Encoded protein: CATSAHGQGSQPQHF.

This chain links TRBV27 with TRBJ1-5; D not resolved. V lost 3 bases and J 5 bases, leaving 8 bases between the germline ends. The CDR3 totals 13 residues. From germline, CDR1 is MNHEY and CDR2 SMNVEV (reference sequence). CDR3 protein: CASSFGGDQPQHF. As DNA, the CDR3 is TGTGCCAGCAGTTTTGGAGGAGATCAGCCCCAGCATTTT.

This chain uses TRBV24-1 with TRBJ1-2; D gene uncertain. In germline, CDR1 is KGHDR, CDR2 SFDVKD. V lost 5 bases and J lost 3, with 9 bases in between. This CDR3 spans 13 amino acids. The CDR3 loop reads CATSVADYYGYTF. The CDR3 bases are TGTGCCACCAGTGTGGCAGACTACTATGGCTACACCTTC.

The chain recombines TRBV6-5 with TRBJ2-7; TRBD1 might be the D (6 bases). Trimming took 11 bases from V and 0 from J, leaving 14 bases between them. Germline CDR1 and CDR2: MNHEY and SVGAGI. This CDR3 has 13 amino acids. CDR3 in amino acids: CAGQQGISYEQYF. CDR3 in DNA: TGTGCCGGTCAACAGGGAATCTCCTACGAGCAGTACTTC.

The CDR3 DNA is TGTGCCAGTAGTCTCGCAGGGAACAATCAGCCCCAGCATTTT. Its translation is CASSLAGNNQPQHF. The rearrangement uses TRBV19 and TRBJ1-5; weak D call: TRBD1 (5 bases). V was shortened by 5 bases and J by 3 bases, with 11 bases between the two germline ends. CDR1 LNHDA and CDR2 SQIVND come from the germline V gene (reference sequence). CDR3 length: 14 amino acids. Together with reference TRBV19 and TRBJ1-5, the CDR3 gives the full variable domain: DGGITQSPKYLFRKEGQNVTLSCEQNLNHDAMYWYRQDPGQGLRLIYYSQIVNDFQKGDIAEGYSVSREKKESFPLTVTSAQKNPTAFYLCASSLAGNNQPQHFGDGTRLSIL.

The genes are TRBV7-2 and TRBJ1-2, with D tentatively TRBD1 (5 bases). The germline V gene encodes CDR1 SGHTA and CDR2 FQGNSA. The germline V and J ends were trimmed by 5 bases and 0 bases, with 13 bases remaining between them. This CDR3 is built from 15 residues. The CDR3 loop reads CASSRRQSPNYGYTF. CDR3 coding DNA: TGTGCCAGCAGCCGCCGACAGAGTCCTAACTATGGCTACACCTTC.

The CDR3 is CASSPGGEKLFF. CDR3 coding DNA: TGTGCCAGCAGCCCGGGTGGGGAAAAACTGTTTTTT. This chain links TRBV28 with TRBJ1-4; no firm D call. Deletions cut 6 bases from V and 8 bases from J, with 10 bases between. The length of the CDR3 is 12 residues. In germline, CDR1 is MDHEN, CDR2 SYDVKM.

The chain carries TRBV3-1 (or the pseudogene TRBV3-2) and TRBJ1-3; D possibly corresponds to TRBD1 (5 bases). Germline lookup yields CDR1 LGHDT and CDR2 YNNKEL (reference sequence). V was trimmed by 1 base and J by 1 base, leaving 11 bases between them. The CDR3 runs 16 residues. The CDR3 is CASSQAGLGSGNTIYF. CDR3 DNA sequence: TGTGCCAGCAGCCAAGCAGGGTTGGGGTCTGGAAACACCATATATTTT.

This chain joins TRBV29-1 and TRBJ2-7; unclear D gene. V was cut by 4 bases and J by 2 bases, with 9 bases left in between. The CDR3 extends over 12 amino acids. The germline V gene has CDR1 SQVTM and CDR2 ANQGSEA. CDR3 region: CSVGRSPYEQYF. The CDR3 DNA is TGCAGCGTTGGAAGGAGCCCCTACGAGCAGTACTTC.

This chain links TRBV7-9 with TRBJ2-1; 7 positions agree with TRBD2. Germline V gene sequence: CDR1 SEHNR, CDR2 FQNEAQ (reference sequence). V gave up 3 bases and J gave up 2 bases; unmatched junction bases: 4. CDR3 length equals 15 residues. This CDR3 is CASSFTLAAYNEQFF. For the CDR3, the DNA is TGTGCCAGCAGCTTTACCCTAGCGGCCTACAATGAGCAGTTCTTC.

The rearrangement links TRBV9 to TRBJ2-7; D is possibly TRBD2 (5 bases). Germline values: CDR1 SGDLS, CDR2 YYNGEE. The CDR3 runs to 14 residues. Between the trimmed V and J ends, which lost 0 bases and 4 bases, there was a span of 11 bases. Here the CDR3 reads CASSVDGNSYEQYF. CDR3 in DNA: TGTGCCAGCAGCGTAGACGGGAATTCTTACGAGCAGTACTTC.

The chain couples TRBV29-1 to TRBJ1-2, with 11 bases identical to TRBD1. The CDR3 contains 13 residues. After removal of 7 bases from V and 6 bases from J, the junction contained 7 bases not matched to a gene. Germline CDR1 is SQVTM and CDR2 is ANQGSEA. CDR3 sequence: CSGGTGGGDGYTF. The CDR3 nucleotides are TGCAGCGGGGGGACAGGGGGAGGTGATGGCTACACCTTC.

The chain joins TRBV4-3 to TRBJ2-3; D might be TRBD2 (7 bases). CDR1 LGHNA and CDR2 YSLEER come from the germline V gene. Trimming cost V 3 bases and J 3 bases, with 13 bases left between them. The CDR3 consists of 15 residues. The chain's CDR3 is CASSQGGGVTDTQYF. In DNA form, the CDR3 reads TGCGCCAGCAGCCAGGGAGGGGGGGTTACAGATACGCAGTATTTT.

The genes are TRBV7-2 and TRBJ1-4; the match to TRBD1 covers 7 bases. CDR1 and CDR2 from the germline V gene are SGHTA and FQGNSA. The CDR3 loop spans 13 amino acids. The J segment lost 10 bases and the V segment lost 9 bases, leaving 11 bases of the junction unmatched. CDR3: CASRIDRVGKLFF. CDR3 nucleotide sequence: TGTGCCAGTCGAATCGACAGGGTTGGAAAACTGTTTTTT.

The chain joins TRBV6-5 to TRBJ2-3; possibly TRBD2 for D (6 bases). CDR1 is MNHEY and CDR2 is SVGAGI in the germline V gene. The CDR3 runs 14 residues. V was cut by 8 bases and J by 2 bases, with 14 bases left in between. In nucleotides, the CDR3 is TGTGCCAGCGGACCGGGACTCCACACAGATACGCAGTATTTT. The encoded protein is CASGPGLHTDTQYF.

This clone was seen only once. The chain uses TRBV2 and TRBJ1-1; D perhaps matches TRBD1 (6 bases). This CDR3 is 15 amino acids long. The V gene's germline CDR1 is SNHLY and CDR2 FYNNEI. With 2 bases removed from V and 0 bases from J, the gap between germline ends came to 10 bases. CDR3 in amino acids: CASSEQGHMNTEAFF. Written as DNA, the CDR3 is TGTGCCAGCAGTGAACAGGGACATATGAACACTGAAGCTTTCTTT.

J is TRBJ1-2 and V is TRBV13, with D possibly matching TRBD1 (6 bases). The CDR3 is 18 amino acids. Germline V lookup: CDR1 PRHDT, CDR2 FYEKMQ (reference sequence). V was trimmed by 0 bases and J by 1 base, leaving 18 bases between them. CDR3 loop: CASSLGRIGTILNYGYTF. CDR3 DNA: TGTGCCAGCAGCTTAGGTCGGATCGGGACAATCCTTAACTATGGCTACACCTTC.

The chain combines TRBV5-4 with TRBJ2-2, with D perhaps TRBD2 (6 bases). Germline V gene lookup returns CDR1 SGHNT and CDR2 YYREEE (reference sequence). This CDR3 is built from 14 residues. V lost 4 bases, J lost 5 bases, and 12 bases lay in between. In nucleotides, the CDR3 is TGTGCCAGCAGCGTAGCGGACCGAACCGGGGAGCTGTTTTTT. Translated, it gives CASSVADRTGELFF.

The genes are TRBV3-1 (or the pseudogene TRBV3-2) and TRBJ2-1, with 9 bases that match TRBD2. This CDR3 is 17 amino acids long. The V and J ends lost 2 bases and 0 bases, in that order; junction bases with no gene match: 5. Germline loops: CDR1 LGHDT, CDR2 YNNKEL (reference sequence). The CDR3 DNA follows: TGTGCCAGCAGCCAACGACTAGCGGATTACTCCTACAATGAGCAGTTCTTC. It encodes CASSQRLADYSYNEQFF.

This clone showed up just once. V usage is TRBV2 and J usage is TRBJ2-1; the D is unclear. Per germline, CDR1 SNHLY and CDR2 FYNNEI. The CDR3 contains 11 residues. V lost 4 bases and J 4 bases, leaving 2 bases between the germline ends. The CDR3 reads CASSAYNEQFF. The CDR3 DNA follows: TGTGCCAGCAGTGCTTACAATGAGCAGTTCTTC.

This chain connects TRBV28 to TRBJ1-3; D is ambiguous. Germline lookup yields CDR1 MDHEN and CDR2 SYDVKM. The CDR3 is made up of 15 amino acids. The germline V and J ends were trimmed by 6 bases and 1 base, with 13 bases remaining between them. Here the CDR3 reads CASSQMPGSGNTIYF. The CDR3 DNA follows: TGTGCCAGCAGCCAAATGCCGGGGTCTGGAAACACCATATATTTT.

V usage is TRBV7-8 and J usage is TRBJ1-5; 10 nucleotides agree with TRBD1. The V segment lost 0 bases and the J segment 3 bases; nucleotides outside the gene matches: 2. This CDR3 region has 16 residues. Per the germline V gene, CDR1 is SGHVS and CDR2 is FQNEAQ. The CDR3 loop reads CASSLAGQGINQPQHF. Written as DNA, the CDR3 is TGTGCCAGCAGCTTAGCGGGACAGGGGATCAATCAGCCCCAGCATTTT.

The table lists this clone with a count of one. The chain uses TRBV11-2 and TRBJ2-2, with D tentatively TRBD2 (5 bases). The CDR3 runs to 14 residues. CDR1 SGHAT and CDR2 FQNNGV come from the germline V gene. V was shortened by 10 bases and J by 1 base, with 13 bases between the two germline ends. The CDR3 coding sequence is TGTGCCATCCAAGCGGCTTTGAACACCGGGGAGCTGTTTTTT. This sequence encodes CAIQAALNTGELFF.

The chain combines TRBV28 with TRBJ2-1; possible D gene TRBD1, 6 bases. V was trimmed by 1 base and J by 5 bases, leaving 12 bases between them. The CDR3 is made up of 15 amino acids. Germline CDR1 reads MDHEN; CDR2 reads SYDVKM. CDR3 in amino acids: CASSLFFRGHNEQFF. For the CDR3, the DNA is TGTGCCAGCAGTTTATTCTTCAGGGGCCACAATGAGCAGTTCTTC.